The 14 T cell receptor beta chains reported below all come from one sample, sequenced in a study of early T cells in non-severe SARS-CoV-2 infection. TCRdb re-called the 5' RACE reads through MiXCR, storing one row per CDR3 protein. The sample holds 65,000 to 90,000 distinct CDR3 sequences, roughly 12% seen once. The source material was whole blood. The receptors stem from an adult who was a healthcare worker with PCR-confirmed SARS-CoV-2 infection or an uninfected control (not recorded which).

The rearrangement uses TRBV24-1 and TRBJ2-5; 9 bases line up with TRBD2. From germline, CDR1 is KGHDR and CDR2 SFDVKD. CDR3 length: 16 residues. V dropped 1 base and J dropped 4; count of bases not matched to a gene: 6. The CDR3 DNA follows: TGTGCCACCAGTGATTTCTCGCGGGAGGGCAGAGAGACCCAGTACTTC. Protein product: CATSDFSREGRETQYF.

The chain joins TRBV11-2 to TRBJ2-5; D may be TRBD2 (5 bases). V was pared by 5 bases and J by 9 bases, with 13 bases between. The CDR3 is 12 residues long. Germline V gene lookup returns CDR1 SGHAT and CDR2 FQNNGV. The CDR3 DNA reads as TGTGCCAGCAGCCCTGGGCGGGTGGCCCAGTACTTC. This encodes CASSPGRVAQYF.

This clonotype occurred many times. This chain uses TRBV20-1 with TRBJ2-3; D remains unclear. CDR3 length: 15 residues. Germline CDR1 DFQATT, CDR2 SNEGSKA (reference sequence). CDR3 coding DNA: TGCAGCTCACAACAAGACCCCCGGGTCACAGATACGCAGTATTTT. This sequence encodes CSSQQDPRVTDTQYF.

This clonotype came up many times. The gene calls are TRBV11-2 and TRBJ2-4; D is possibly TRBD1 (5 bases). Germline CDR1 reads SGHAT; CDR2 reads FQNNGV. V was clipped by 5 bases and J by 6 bases, with 14 bases between them. The CDR3 covers 14 residues. CDR3 DNA: TGTGCCAGCAGCCAAGGGGCTATACTAAACATTCAGTACTTC. It specifies CASSQGAILNIQYF.

The chain links TRBV12-3 or TRBV12-4 to TRBJ2-7; D gene ambiguous. Trimming took 3 bases from V and 6 from J, leaving 9 bases between them. The CDR3 contains 12 residues. The CDR3 reads CASSFLMGEQYF. The CDR3 coding sequence is TGTGCCAGCAGTTTCTTGATGGGCGAGCAGTACTTC.

In this sample, this clonotype turned up a few times. This chain links TRBV7-8 with TRBJ2-7; 8 bases agree with TRBD1. Germline-derived CDR1 and CDR2 are SGHVS and FQNEAQ. CDR3 length equals 17 residues. V was clipped by 1 base and J by 5 bases; unmatched bases: 13. CDR3 protein: CASSLVRAGTGLDEQYF. The CDR3 region has the DNA TGTGCCAGCAGCTTAGTCCGTGCCGGGACAGGACTGGACGAGCAGTACTTC.

The chain joins TRBV5-1 to TRBJ2-3; perhaps TRBD2 as D (6 bases). This CDR3 contains 17 residues. Trimming took 0 bases from V and 4 from J, leaving 18 bases between them. Germline loops: CDR1 SGHRS, CDR2 YFSETQ. DNA of the CDR3: TGCGCCAGCAGCTTGGTCCCGGGAGTAGCGGATCCAGATACGCAGTATTTT. Translating it yields CASSLVPGVADPDTQYF.

This clonotype was seen more than once but under ten times. DNA for the CDR3: TGTGCCAGCAGCTCGCCCGGGACACACGATGGCTACACCTTC. Amino acids: CASSSPGTHDGYTF. This chain uses TRBV7-9 with TRBJ1-2; D perhaps matches TRBD1 (6 bases). Per germline, CDR1 SEHNR and CDR2 FQNEAQ (reference sequence). The ends were cut back, 4 bases at V and 6 bases at J, with 15 bases in the middle. The CDR3 has 14 residues. The variable domain in full, completed from reference TRBV7-9 and TRBJ1-2, reads DTGVSQNPRHKITKRGQNVTFRCDPISEHNRLYWYRQTLGQGPEFLTYFQNEAQLEKSRLLSDRFSAERPKGSFSTLEIQRTEQGDSAMYLCASSSPGTHDGYTFGSGTRLTVV.

The chain employs TRBV7-9 and TRBJ2-7, with a tentative D call TRBD1 (6 bases). This CDR3 comprises 14 residues. V lost 5 bases to trimming and J lost 6 bases, with 17 bases between them. In germline, CDR1 is SEHNR, CDR2 FQNEAQ (reference sequence). The CDR3, as DNA: TGTGCCAGCAGCCCTGGACAGTGGTGGTCCGAGCAGTACTTC. Its protein is CASSPGQWWSEQYF.

The chain has TRBV2 and TRBJ1-4; D is perhaps TRBD1 (6 bases). V was cut by 8 bases and J by 8 bases, with 18 bases left in between. Germline V gives CDR1 SNHLY, CDR2 FYNNEI. This CDR3 has 14 amino acids. The CDR3 DNA follows: TGTGCCAGCCGATCGGGACTGCAGGGGGAAAAACTGTTTTTT. Translating gives CASRSGLQGEKLFF.

The sample holds a few counts of this clonotype. This rearrangement joins TRBV7-6 to TRBJ1-1; the D gene is possibly TRBD1 (6 bases). CDR3 length equals 13 residues. Germline assignment: CDR1 SGHVS and CDR2 FNYEAQ. The V gene lost 1 base and the J gene lost 7 bases, with 10 bases spanning the gap. CDR3 sequence (DNA): TGTGCCAGCAGCTTAGTTAGGGGGAATGAAGCTTTCTTT. Translating it yields CASSLVRGNEAFF.

This clonotype was recorded a few times. This chain joins TRBV20-1 and TRBJ2-5; D ambiguous. Germline V gene sequence: CDR1 DFQATT, CDR2 SNEGSKA (reference sequence). CDR3 length: 15 residues. Trimming pared 0 bases from V and 9 bases from J, leaving 20 bases between. The CDR3 nucleotides are TGCAGTGCTAGAGATCTGTTACGGGCCGCTTATGCCCAGTACTTC. Its translation is CSARDLLRAAYAQYF.

This clonotype was seen at least ten times. The J gene is TRBJ1-1, the V gene TRBV4-1; D is unresolved. Germline V CDR1 and CDR2: MGHRA, YSYEKL. V was shortened by 4 bases and J by 1 base, with 10 bases between the two germline ends. This CDR3 contains 14 residues. The CDR3: CASSRSAENTEAFF. The CDR3 DNA follows: TGCGCCAGCAGCCGGAGCGCAGAGAACACTGAAGCTTTCTTT.

This clonotype was found many times. The rearrangement uses TRBV7-3 and TRBJ2-7; D ambiguous. The germline gives CDR1 SGHTA, CDR2 FQGTGA. V was shortened by 5 bases and J by 0 bases, with 5 bases between the two germline ends. The CDR3 is 12 residues long. CDR3 sequence (DNA): TGTGCCAGCAGCGTCTCCTCCTACGAGCAGTACTTC. Residues: CASSVSSYEQYF.